This T cell receptor (beta chain) appears in the sequencing data of a study of OX40 agonist ivuxolimab in advanced cancers. Findings of the study overall: Expanded clones were, on average, more numerous in CD8+ T cells than in CD4+.

On this clone: Its matching antigen is unknown.

Losses at the gene ends were 3 bases for V and 3 bases for J; bases not matched to a gene: 7. The CDR3 loop spans 15 amino acids. Germline V gene lookup returns CDR1 LNHDA and CDR2 SQIVND (reference sequence). Produced via immunoSEQ multiplex PCR; TCRdb's table is partial and in-frame only. The sample carries some 42,000 clones, around 87% recorded once. V is TRBV19 and J is TRBJ2-7, with 8 bases aligning to TRBD2. The TCR was taken from an adult with an advanced solid tumor such as melanoma, head and neck, liver or kidney cancer. Sequences were derived from CD4+ or CD8+ T cells sorted from blood, sampled in a trial of the OX40 agonist ivuxolimab. CDR3 DNA sequence: TGTGCCAGTAGTATCTTAAGCGGGGGTTACTACGAGCAGTACTTC. Protein sequence: CASSILSGGYYEQYF.